This T cell receptor beta chain was captured by sequencing in a study of cytomegalovirus exposure and HLA in healthy donors. All donors participated as healthy donors of bone marrow. It was with 60 Vbeta and 13 Jbeta primers that the PCR ran. Sequencing was performed with immunoSEQ multiplex PCR; in TCRdb, only in-frame clones are kept and a portion is missing. The sample holds 98,000 or so clones, roughly 80% seen once. The study's findings and limits: When the data were analyzed later, several of the most significant clusters appeared to be linked to common viral pathogens. Later on, a genetic analysis was performed. It linked a missense variant in DCLRE1C with V- and J-gene trimming of TCR beta. The only immune exposure information that was available was CMV serostatus.

The CDR3 loop spans 15 amino acids. Germline-derived CDR1 and CDR2 are MNHEY and SVGAGI. Trimming removed 0 bases from V and 4 bases from J; junction bases left unmatched: 1. Comments on this clone: The antigen remains undetermined.

The TCR was taken from a female donor in good health and CMV-seronegative. Sequenced sample: PBMCs. The gene calls are TRBV6-5 and TRBJ2-1; the match to TRBD2 covers 9 bases. The CDR3 DNA is TGTGCCAGCAGTTACTCTAGCGGGGGTTACAATGAGCAGTTCTTC. It specifies CASSYSSGGYNEQFF.